A single sample is the source of the 17 T cell receptor beta chains below, sequenced in a study of blood T cell repertoires in COVID-19. Only in-frame clones appear in the TCRdb table, and some are missing; sequencing was by immunoSEQ multiplex PCR. The table has tens of thousands of clones, 70% to 80% seen once; the top ten hold about 25%. Sample: peripheral blood. Receptors were obtained from a human donor in a cohort sampled during active COVID-19.

The genes are TRBV3-1 (or the pseudogene TRBV3-2) and TRBJ2-7; the match to TRBD1 covers 9 bases. CDR3 length: 15 residues. V gave up 1 base and J gave up 5 bases; unmatched junction bases: 6. Germline CDR1 LGHDT, CDR2 YNNKEL (reference sequence). The DNA for the CDR3 is TGTGCCAGCAGCCAAGGCGGGGACAGGGCCAACGAGCAGTACTTC. Amino acids: CASSQGGDRANEQYF.

Ten or more counts support this clone. The chain is built from TRBV5-1 and TRBJ2-7, with 15 nucleotides matching TRBD2. V gave up 0 bases and J gave up 6 bases; unmatched junction bases: 4. Germline V gene lookup returns CDR1 SGHRS and CDR2 YFSETQ. The CDR3 totals 16 residues. The CDR3 loop is CASSLGTSGRASEQYF. The CDR3 DNA sequence: TGCGCCAGCAGCTTGGGGACTAGCGGGAGGGCCTCCGAGCAGTACTTC.

The rearrangement uses TRBV13 and TRBJ2-3, with TRBD1 identical over 7 bases. CDR1 is PRHDT, CDR2 FYEKMQ, per germline (reference sequence). The V segment lost 5 bases and the J segment 2 bases; nucleotides outside the gene matches: 10. CDR3 length: 16 amino acids. The CDR3 DNA reads as TGTGCCAGCAGCCAACAGGGGAGAGGGACCACAGATACGCAGTATTTT. Amino acids: CASSQQGRGTTDTQYF.

J is TRBJ1-3 and V is TRBV18, with D possibly TRBD1 on 6 matching bases. CDR3 size: 16 residues. V was cut by 6 bases and J by 0 bases, with 15 bases left in between. In germline, CDR1 is KGHSH, CDR2 LQKENI. Here the CDR3 reads CASSPGTRGSGNTIYF. The CDR3 DNA reads as TGTGCCAGCTCCCCGGGGACACGCGGCTCTGGAAACACCATATATTTT.

The chain carries TRBV2 and TRBJ1-2; D is uncertain. The CDR3 is made up of 11 amino acids. Per the germline V gene, CDR1 is SNHLY and CDR2 is FYNNEI. Trimming took 4 bases from V and 5 from J, leaving 5 bases between them. As DNA, the CDR3 is TGTGCCAGCAGTGTCCAGTATGGCTACACCTTC. Its protein product is CASSVQYGYTF.

The J gene is TRBJ1-4, the V gene TRBV2; 8 nucleotides agree with TRBD1. The CDR3 runs to 14 residues. Looked up from germline, CDR1 is SNHLY and CDR2 is FYNNEI. V shed 6 bases and J 3 bases; nucleotides not matched to a gene: 3. Here the CDR3 DNA reads TGTGCCAGCAGCCCAGGGGGCTCTAATGAAAAACTGTTTTTT. Protein: CASSPGGSNEKLFF.

The table lists this clone with a count of one. This CDR3 is CSASPGLIKETQYF. The CDR3 DNA follows: TGCAGTGCTAGTCCGGGACTGATAAAAGAGACCCAGTACTTC. The chain uses TRBV20-1 and TRBJ2-5; D may be TRBD2 (6 bases). CDR1 and CDR2 (germline): DFQATT, SNEGSKA (reference sequence). Trimming pared 3 bases from V and 3 bases from J, leaving 14 bases between. The CDR3 loop spans 14 amino acids.

This chain uses TRBV18 with TRBJ2-7; 7 bases map to TRBD1. The CDR3 is made up of 13 amino acids. The germline V gene encodes CDR1 KGHSH and CDR2 LQKENI. Trimming cost V 6 bases and J 3 bases; bases outside gene matches: 5. This chain's CDR3 is CASSRGQDYEQYF. The CDR3 bases are TGTGCCAGCTCCCGAGGACAGGACTACGAGCAGTACTTC.

The chain combines TRBV10-3 with TRBJ2-1; TRBD1 agrees at 11 bases. Germline CDR1 reads ENHRY; CDR2 reads SYGVKD. Unmatched junction bases numbered 3, after V lost 4 bases and J lost 10 bases. The CDR3 contains 13 residues. The CDR3 is CAISGTGGQEQFF. The CDR3 DNA reads as TGTGCCATCAGTGGGACAGGGGGCCAAGAGCAGTTCTTC.

The J gene is TRBJ2-1, the V gene TRBV9, with 9 positions matching TRBD2. The ends lost 0 bases at V and 7 bases at J; junction bases unmatched: 5. CDR3 length: 15 amino acids. CDR1 and CDR2 from the germline V gene are SGDLS and YYNGEE. The chain's CDR3 is CASSVASGVMNEQFF. CDR3 DNA sequence: TGTGCCAGCAGCGTAGCTAGCGGGGTAATGAATGAGCAGTTCTTC.

V gene TRBV18 combines with J gene TRBJ2-5; a possible D gene is TRBD2 (5 bases). The CDR3 has 14 amino acids. V gave up 7 bases and J gave up 5 bases, with 17 bases separating them. Looked up from germline, CDR1 is KGHSH and CDR2 is LQKENI. CDR3 nucleotides: TGTGCCAGCTTCAAATCGACGGGATCGGAGACCCAGTACTTC. The encoded protein is CASFKSTGSETQYF.

This sequence joins TRBV25-1 and TRBJ2-1, with D unresolved. The germline CDR1 and CDR2 sequences are MGHDK and SYGVNS. The CDR3 length is 13 residues. V dropped 4 bases and J dropped 2 bases, with 6 bases sitting between them. CDR3 sequence (DNA): TGTGCCAGCAGTGCCAGGACCTACAATGAGCAGTTCTTC. Encoded protein: CASSARTYNEQFF.

This clone was counted once. This rearrangement joins TRBV28 to TRBJ1-2, with D uncertain. V lost 5 bases to trimming and J lost 3 bases, with 19 bases between them. CDR3 length: 16 residues. The V gene's germline CDR1 is MDHEN and CDR2 SYDVKM. The CDR3: CASSTSGNLLDYGYTF. The DNA for the CDR3 is TGTGCCAGCAGTACGTCCGGGAATCTCCTAGACTATGGCTACACCTTC.

V gene TRBV19 combines with J gene TRBJ1-2; 7 bases agree with TRBD1. Germline-derived CDR1 and CDR2 are LNHDA and SQIVND (reference sequence). Unmatched junction bases numbered 9, after V lost 6 bases and J lost 5 bases. This CDR3 comprises 14 residues. The CDR3 nucleotides read TGTGCCAGTAGATCGGACAGGAACGGGTATGGCTACACCTTC. Amino acid sequence: CASRSDRNGYGYTF.

J is TRBJ1-2 and V is TRBV3-1 (or the pseudogene TRBV3-2); D may be TRBD1 (5 bases). In germline, CDR1 is LGHDT, CDR2 YNNKEL (reference sequence). The CDR3 is made up of 12 amino acids. Between the trimmed V and J ends, which lost 3 bases and 5 bases, there was a span of 7 bases. The CDR3 sequence is CASSQTDYGYTF. CDR3 nucleotide sequence: TGTGCCAGCAGCCAGACAGATTATGGCTACACCTTC.

CDR3 DNA: TGCGCCAGCAGTGAGTCAGCGGAAAACACCGGGGAGCTGTTTTTT. Translating it yields CASSESAENTGELFF. The chain uses TRBV10-2 and TRBJ2-2; D may be TRBD2 (5 bases). The CDR3 is 15 amino acids. V lost 0 bases and J 2 bases, leaving 7 bases between the germline ends. CDR1 is WSHSY, CDR2 SAAADI, per germline.

This clone was counted between two and nine times. The chain has TRBV7-2 and TRBJ2-5, with TRBD2 matching over 13 bases. Germline CDR1 reads SGHTA; CDR2 reads FQGNSA. This CDR3 region has 16 residues. V trimming: 1 base; J trimming: 5 bases; junction bases outside the gene matches: 4. The CDR3 DNA follows: TGTGCCAGCAGCTTAGGGGGACTAGCGGGATTGGAGACCCAGTACTTC. Translated: CASSLGGLAGLETQYF.